A selection of T cell receptor beta chains follows, all from one sample in a study of T cells in Graves' hyperthyroidism and ophthalmopathy. TCRdb called the multiplex PCR reads again in MiXCR, with one record for every CDR3 protein. The profile covers 250,000 or so distinct CDR3 sequences, with just over 14% appearing a single time and about an eighth taken by the ten largest. Specimen: blood. Every receptor here comes from a woman in her thirties or forties with Graves' hyperthyroidism that later progressed to Graves' ophthalmopathy. CDR3s include the opening cysteine and the closing phenylalanine or tryptophan. D genes are given only for firm matches. Clone size is not always given. Where it is, it says once, few, many or a class for expanded clones.

CDR3 | DNA | J | D | size | V
CASTATGGFYGYTF | TGTGCCAGCACCGCGACAGGGGGGTTCTATGGCTACACCTTC | TRBJ1-2 | TRBD1 | many | TRBV6-1
CASSRNRDAKNIQYF | TGTGCCAGCAGCCGGAACCGCGACGCCAAAAACATTCAGTACTTC | TRBJ2-4 | - | - | TRBV7-9
CASSEDSYPNQPQHF | TGTGCCAGCAGCGAGGACAGCTACCCCAATCAGCCCCAGCATTTT | TRBJ1-5 | - | many | TRBV2
CSARDLGQLQGYTF | TGCAGTGCTAGAGATCTGGGCCAGCTTCAGGGCTACACCTTC | TRBJ1-2 | - | many | TRBV20-1
CASSLRTGDTQYF | TGTGCCAGCAGTTTGAGGACCGGGGATACGCAGTATTTT | TRBJ2-3 | - | many | TRBV27
CASSLAASGYRTDTQYF | TGTGCCAGCAGTTTAGCGGCTAGCGGATACCGCACAGATACGCAGTATTTT | TRBJ2-3 | TRBD2 | many | TRBV27
CSARLSGSSYNEQFF | TGCAGTGCTAGACTTAGCGGGAGCTCCTACAATGAGCAGTTCTTC | TRBJ2-1 | TRBD2 | many | TRBV20-1
CASSLDPGAYNEQFF | TGTGCCAGCAGCTTAGATCCGGGGGCGTACAATGAGCAGTTCTTC | TRBJ2-1 | - | many | TRBV11-2
CASSWTSGSADTQYF | TGTGCCAGCAGCTGGACTAGCGGGAGTGCAGATACGCAGTATTTT | TRBJ2-3 | TRBD2 | many | TRBV7-9
CASGLILRTGGSYEQYF | TGTGCTAGTGGTTTGATACTTCGAACAGGGGGCTCCTACGAGCAGTACTTC | TRBJ2-7 | TRBD1 | many | TRBV12-5
CASSLKGYIYEQYF | TGTGCCAGCAGCTTAAAGGGATACATCTACGAGCAGTACTTC | TRBJ2-7 | - | few | TRBV13
CATTRGELFF | TGTGCCACCACCCGCGGGGAGCTGTTTTTT | TRBJ2-2 | - | many | TRBV7-9
CASALRSPGGELFF | TGTGCCAGCGCTTTACGGAGCCCCGGCGGGGAGCTGTTTTTT | TRBJ2-2 | - | - | TRBV27
CASSYMGRGPPGLLSYEQYF | TGTGCCAGCAGTTACATGGGCAGGGGGCCTCCAGGACTACTGTCCTACGAGCAGTACTTC | TRBJ2-7 | TRBD1 | many | TRBV6-2/TRBV6-3
CASSLEGPSSGLAGFMAKNIQYF | TGCGCCAGCAGCTTGGAGGGCCCCTCCTCGGGACTAGCGGGATTTATGGCCAAAAACATTCAGTACTTC | TRBJ2-4 | TRBD2 | many | TRBV5-1
CASSLEASGSTDTQYF | TGCGCCAGCAGCTTGGAGGCGAGCGGGAGCACAGATACGCAGTATTTT | TRBJ2-3 | - | many | TRBV5-1
CASSRGDSQTGELFF | TGCGCCAGCAGCCGCGGGGACAGCCAGACCGGGGAGCTGTTTTTT | TRBJ2-2 | - | few | TRBV4-1
CASSPGLGYTGELFF | TGTGCCAGTAGTCCGGGACTAGGGTACACCGGGGAGCTGTTTTTT | TRBJ2-2 | TRBD2 | few | TRBV19
CASRTSGNREQYF | TGTGCCAGCAGGACTAGCGGGAACCGCGAGCAGTACTTC | TRBJ2-7 | TRBD2 | many | TRBV6-1
CASSSERLTIDTQYF | TGTGCCAGCAGCTCAGAAAGGCTGACTATAGATACGCAGTATTTT | TRBJ2-3 | - | many | TRBV11-2
CASSQGTLTGELFF | TGTGCCAGCAGCCAAGGGACCTTGACCGGGGAGCTGTTTTTT | TRBJ2-2 | - | many | TRBV7-3
CASSRGYNEQFF | TGCGCCAGCAGCCGGGGTTACAATGAGCAGTTCTTC | TRBJ2-1 | - | many | TRBV5-1
CASSTERRQGKNIQYF | TGTGCCAGCAGCACCGAGCGCCGACAGGGCAAAAACATTCAGTACTTC | TRBJ2-4 | TRBD1 | many | TRBV6-1
CASSSLGRARNNEQFF | TGTGCCAGCAGCTCCCTAGGGAGGGCACGCAATAATGAGCAGTTCTTC | TRBJ2-1 | TRBD2 | many | TRBV9
CASSLWLAGEIDTQYF | TGTGCCAGCAGTTTATGGCTAGCGGGAGAAATAGATACGCAGTATTTT | TRBJ2-3 | TRBD2 | many | TRBV28
CASSPPTMLNKKLFF | TGTGCCAGCAGTCCCCCGACAATGCTTAATAAAAAACTGTTTTTT | TRBJ1-4 | - | few | TRBV28
CASTQGQGARGSPLHF | TGTGCCAGCACCCAGGGCCAGGGGGCGAGGGGTTCACCCCTCCACTTT | TRBJ1-6 | TRBD1 | many | TRBV3-1
CASSRTGLAGHYEQYF | TGTGCCAGCAGCCGGACTGGACTAGCGGGACACTACGAGCAGTACTTC | TRBJ2-7 | TRBD2 | many | TRBV6-2/TRBV6-3
CSVESDPRRGKLFF | TGCAGCGTTGAATCGGACCCCAGGCGCGGAAAACTGTTTTTT | TRBJ1-4 | - | - | TRBV29-1
CSARVGHEQFF | TGCAGTGCTAGGGTCGGACATGAGCAGTTCTTC | TRBJ2-1 | - | - | TRBV20-1
CASSEKNYGYTF | TGCGCCAGCAGTGAGAAGAACTATGGCTACACCTTC | TRBJ1-2 | - | few | TRBV10-1
CAWSNTKNTEAFF | TGTGCCTGGAGTAACACTAAGAACACTGAAGCTTTCTTT | TRBJ1-1 | - | many | TRBV30
CASSLLSRGDEQYF | TGTGCCAGCAGCTTACTTTCCAGGGGCGACGAGCAGTACTTC | TRBJ2-7 | - | many | TRBV7-9
CASSNDRPLAKNIQYF | TGTGCCAGCAGCAACGACAGGCCTCTAGCCAAAAACATTCAGTACTTC | TRBJ2-4 | - | many | TRBV7-9
CASRDRPHEQYF | TGTGCCAGCAGGGACAGACCCCACGAGCAGTACTTC | TRBJ2-7 | - | - | TRBV6-1
CASSWTGSSPLHF | TGTGCCAGCAGTTGGACAGGCTCTTCACCCCTCCACTTT | TRBJ1-6 | TRBD1 | many | TRBV27
CASKPPSGNTIYF | TGTGCCAGCAAGCCACCCTCTGGAAACACCATATATTTT | TRBJ1-3 | - | few | TRBV25-1
CASSDPLAGTSEQYF | TGTGCCAGCAGTGACCCACTAGCGGGAACTTCCGAGCAGTACTTC | TRBJ2-7 | TRBD2 | many | TRBV6-1
CASSLTARNYGYTF | TGTGCCAGCAGTTTGACCGCGAGGAACTATGGCTACACCTTC | TRBJ1-2 | - | - | TRBV27
CASSVKVLVGYTF | TGTGCCAGCAGCGTAAAAGTACTGGTGGGCTACACCTTC | TRBJ1-2 | - | many | TRBV11-2